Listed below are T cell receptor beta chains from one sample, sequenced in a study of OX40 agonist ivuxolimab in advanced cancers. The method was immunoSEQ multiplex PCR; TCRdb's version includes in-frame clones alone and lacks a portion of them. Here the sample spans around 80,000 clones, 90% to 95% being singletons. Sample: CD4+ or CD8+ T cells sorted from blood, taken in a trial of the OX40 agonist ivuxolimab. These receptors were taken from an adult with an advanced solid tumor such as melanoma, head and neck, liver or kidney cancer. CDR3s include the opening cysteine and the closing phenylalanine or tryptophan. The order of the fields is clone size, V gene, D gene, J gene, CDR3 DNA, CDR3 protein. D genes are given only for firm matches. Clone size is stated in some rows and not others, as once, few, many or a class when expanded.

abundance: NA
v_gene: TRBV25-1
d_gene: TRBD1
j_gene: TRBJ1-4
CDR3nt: TGTGCCAGCAGTGTAGGGACAGGAGAACTTGAAAAACTGTTTTTT
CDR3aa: CASSVGTGELEKLFF

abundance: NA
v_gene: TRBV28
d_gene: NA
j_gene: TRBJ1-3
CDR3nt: TGTGCCAGCAGTTCCCCCGGGGCCTCCTCTGGAAACACCATATATTTT
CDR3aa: CASSSPGASSGNTIYF

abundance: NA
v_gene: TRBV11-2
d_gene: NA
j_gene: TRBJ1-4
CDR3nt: TGTGCCAGCAGCCCCGGGACGGGGGAAAAACTGTTTTTT
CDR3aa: CASSPGTGEKLFF

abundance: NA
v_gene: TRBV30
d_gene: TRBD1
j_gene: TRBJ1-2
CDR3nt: TGTGCCTGGACATCATACCCGGACAGGGGGCGCAAAAATGGCTACACCTTC
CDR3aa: CAWTSYPDRGRKNGYTF

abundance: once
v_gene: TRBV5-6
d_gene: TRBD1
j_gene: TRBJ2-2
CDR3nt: TGTGCCAGCAGCCGCACTTCAGGGGGCGCGATCGGGGAGCTGTTTTTT
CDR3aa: CASSRTSGGAIGELFF

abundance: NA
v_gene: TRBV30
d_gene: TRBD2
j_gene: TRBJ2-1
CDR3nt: TGTGCCTGGAGTGGGCGGGAGGGATCCTACAATGAGCAGTTCTTC
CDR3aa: CAWSGREGSYNEQFF

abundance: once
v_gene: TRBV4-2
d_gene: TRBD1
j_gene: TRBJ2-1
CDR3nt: TGTGCCAGCAGCCAGGGCTCGGACAGGGGTTACAATGAGCAGTTCTTC
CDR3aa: CASSQGSDRGYNEQFF

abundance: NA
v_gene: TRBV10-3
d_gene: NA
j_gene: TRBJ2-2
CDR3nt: TGTGCCATCAAGGGACAAATTAACACCGGGGAGCTGTTTTTT
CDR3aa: CAIKGQINTGELFF

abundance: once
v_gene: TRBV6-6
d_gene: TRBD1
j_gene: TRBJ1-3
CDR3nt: TGTGCCAGCAGCTATACCGGGACAGTCTCTGGAAACACCATATATTTT
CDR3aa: CASSYTGTVSGNTIYF

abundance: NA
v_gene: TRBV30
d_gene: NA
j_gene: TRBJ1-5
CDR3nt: TGTGCCTGGAGAGGCGGGGGTAGTCAGCCCCAGCATTTT
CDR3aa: CAWRGGGSQPQHF

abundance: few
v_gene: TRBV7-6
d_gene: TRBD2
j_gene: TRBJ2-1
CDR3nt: TGTGCCAGCAGCTTAGCCCAGCAGGTGGGAGGGCGCGGTGAGCAGTTCTTC
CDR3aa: CASSLAQQVGGRGEQFF

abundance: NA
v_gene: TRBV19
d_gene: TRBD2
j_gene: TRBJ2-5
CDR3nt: TGTGCCAGCCATGCGAGTAGCGGGATCCAAGAGACCCAGTACTTC
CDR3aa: CASHASSGIQETQYF

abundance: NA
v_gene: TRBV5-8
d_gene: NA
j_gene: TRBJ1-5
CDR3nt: TGTGCCAGCAGCTTGGGGGGAACAGGATATCAGCCCCAGCATTTT
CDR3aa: CASSLGGTGYQPQHF